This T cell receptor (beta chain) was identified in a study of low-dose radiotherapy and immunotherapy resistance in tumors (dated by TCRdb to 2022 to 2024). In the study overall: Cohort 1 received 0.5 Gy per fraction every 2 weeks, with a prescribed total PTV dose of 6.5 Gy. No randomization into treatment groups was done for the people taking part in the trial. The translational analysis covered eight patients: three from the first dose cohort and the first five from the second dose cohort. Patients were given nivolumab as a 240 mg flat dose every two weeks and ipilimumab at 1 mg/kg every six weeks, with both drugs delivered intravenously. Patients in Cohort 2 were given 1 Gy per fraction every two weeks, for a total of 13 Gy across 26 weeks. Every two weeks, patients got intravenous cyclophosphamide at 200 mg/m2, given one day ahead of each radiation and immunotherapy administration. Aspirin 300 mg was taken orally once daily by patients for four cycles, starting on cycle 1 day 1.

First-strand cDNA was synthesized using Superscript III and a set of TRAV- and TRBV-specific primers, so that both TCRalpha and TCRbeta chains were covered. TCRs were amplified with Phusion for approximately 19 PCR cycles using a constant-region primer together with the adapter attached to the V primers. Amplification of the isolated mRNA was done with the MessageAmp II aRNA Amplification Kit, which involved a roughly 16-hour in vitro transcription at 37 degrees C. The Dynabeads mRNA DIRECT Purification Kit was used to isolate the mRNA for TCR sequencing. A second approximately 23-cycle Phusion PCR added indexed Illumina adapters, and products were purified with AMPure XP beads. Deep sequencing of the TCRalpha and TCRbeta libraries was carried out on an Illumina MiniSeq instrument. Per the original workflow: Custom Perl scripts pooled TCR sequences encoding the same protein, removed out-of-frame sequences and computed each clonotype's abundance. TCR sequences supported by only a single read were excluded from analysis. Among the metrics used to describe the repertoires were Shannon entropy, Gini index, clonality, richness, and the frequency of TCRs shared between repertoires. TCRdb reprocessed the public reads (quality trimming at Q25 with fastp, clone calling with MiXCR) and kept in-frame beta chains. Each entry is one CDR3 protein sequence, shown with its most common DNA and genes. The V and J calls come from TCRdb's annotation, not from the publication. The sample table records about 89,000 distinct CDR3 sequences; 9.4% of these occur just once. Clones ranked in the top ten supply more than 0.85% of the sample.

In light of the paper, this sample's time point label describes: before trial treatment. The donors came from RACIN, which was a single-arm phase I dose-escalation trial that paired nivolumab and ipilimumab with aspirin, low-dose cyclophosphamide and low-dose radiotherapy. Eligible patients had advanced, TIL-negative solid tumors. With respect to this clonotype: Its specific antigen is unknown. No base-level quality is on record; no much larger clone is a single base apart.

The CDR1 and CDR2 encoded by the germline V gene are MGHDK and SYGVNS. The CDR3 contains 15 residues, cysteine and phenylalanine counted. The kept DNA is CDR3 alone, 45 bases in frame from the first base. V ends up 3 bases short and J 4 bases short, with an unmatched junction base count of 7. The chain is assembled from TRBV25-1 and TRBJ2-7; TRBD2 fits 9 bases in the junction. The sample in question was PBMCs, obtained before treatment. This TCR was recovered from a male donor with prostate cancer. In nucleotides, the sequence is TGTGCCAGCAGTGAGGCTAGCGGGAAGGGGTACGAGCAGTACTTC. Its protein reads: CASSEASGKGYEQYF.